This T cell receptor (beta chain) was sequenced for a study of blood T cell repertoires in COVID-19. Study details: The origin of the acute and convalescent COVID-19 samples was the United States, Italy and Spain. PBMCs, B-cell-depleted T cells, or T cells were the source of the cDNA or gDNA that made up the material.

CDR1 KGHSH and CDR2 LQKENI come from the germline V gene. The CDR3 loop spans 13 amino acids. Trimming took 2 bases from V and 4 from J; bases not matched to a gene: 1. Original processing notes: Amplification from reference gene primers served as the basis for estimated nucleated cell counts. Only in-frame clones appear in the TCRdb table, and some are missing; sequencing was by immunoSEQ multiplex PCR. V and J calls and clone size are given by that table; D and trimming were obtained from the DNA. The sample contains around 170,000 clones, over 80% of which appear only once. Sequenced material: peripheral blood. The TCR sequence derives from a woman in her forties with acute or convalescent COVID-19. The V call is TRBV18, the J call TRBJ1-2, with 7 bases identical to TRBD1. This CDR3 reads CASSPTGAYGYTF. CDR3 in DNA: TGTGCCAGCTCACCAACAGGGGCCTATGGCTACACCTTC.